These 8 T cell receptor beta chains originate from one sample sequenced in a study of blood T cells in healthy people across ages. Next came a second PCR, run for about 7 to 12 cycles, which used a sample-barcoded 5' primer along with a J-beta primer mix. Each CDR3 protein gets one entry after TCRdb re-called the 5' RACE reads with MiXCR. This table has fewer than 1,200,000 distinct CDR3 sequences, under 30% appearing once. The sample was also linked to a second study, of T cells of mothers and their children.

The sequenced sample consisted of blood. All receptors derive from a girl aged 2-10 years in good health.

The V gene is TRBV20-1, the J gene TRBJ2-7, with D possibly being TRBD1 (6 bases). The CDR3 loop spans 15 amino acids. CDR1 is DFQATT, CDR2 SNEGSKA, per germline (reference sequence). Trimming took 5 bases from V and 2 from J, leaving 19 bases between them. The CDR3 loop reads CSAAPKLRDTYEQYF. The CDR3 nucleotides are TGCAGTGCTGCCCCAAAGCTCCGGGACACCTACGAGCAGTACTTC.

This clonotype was recorded a few times. The chain has TRBV7-9 and TRBJ2-3, with D hard to call. The V end was cut by 8 bases, the J end by 3 bases, with 21 bases between. The germline V gene encodes CDR1 SEHNR and CDR2 FQNEAQ (reference sequence). The CDR3 contains 16 residues. The DNA for the CDR3 is TGTGCCAGCGCTCGTATAGGACGCCCGATTACAGATACGCAGTATTTT. Translated: CASARIGRPITDTQYF.

This clonotype was seen a handful of times. The chain uses TRBV29-1 and TRBJ1-1; D unclear. This CDR3 has 11 amino acids. Trimming removed 7 bases from V and 5 bases from J, with 11 bases in between. Per germline, CDR1 SQVTM and CDR2 ANQGSEA. The CDR3, as DNA: TGCAGCGCTGGCCAAGGAACTGAAGCTTTCTTT. Translating it yields CSAGQGTEAFF.

This clonotype was counted only a few times. DNA for the CDR3: TGCAGCGTTGAGTGGGGGGGGACATCCTATGGCTACACCTTC. Protein product: CSVEWGGTSYGYTF. This rearrangement joins TRBV29-1 to TRBJ1-2, with TRBD1 as a possible D gene (6 bases). CDR3 size: 14 residues. The germline V gene has CDR1 SQVTM and CDR2 ANQGSEA. The V and J ends lost 3 bases and 4 bases respectively, with 15 bases between them.

J is TRBJ2-7 and V is TRBV7-9, with D perhaps TRBD1 or TRBD2 (5 bases each). The V and J ends lost 5 bases and 2 bases respectively, with 19 bases between them. Germline loops: CDR1 SEHNR, CDR2 FQNEAQ (reference sequence). There are 16 residues in the CDR3. The CDR3 nucleotides are TGTGCCAGCAGCCTGAGGGGCGGAGAAGGACCCTACGAGCAGTACTTC. It specifies CASSLRGGEGPYEQYF. The full variable domain, rest sourced from reference TRBV7-9 and TRBJ2-7, is DTGVSQNPRHKITKRGQNVTFRCDPISEHNRLYWYRQTLGQGPEFLTYFQNEAQLEKSRLLSDRFSAERPKGSFSTLEIQRTEQGDSAMYLCASSLRGGEGPYEQYFGPGTRLTVT.

This clonotype was observed a few times. V and J are TRBV4-3 and TRBJ1-2, with a weak D call TRBD1 (6 bases). V was trimmed by 0 bases and J by 6 bases, leaving 11 bases between them. This CDR3 contains 14 residues. Germline V gene lookup returns CDR1 LGHNA and CDR2 YSLEER. CDR3: CASSQDSPGDGYTF. CDR3 in DNA: TGCGCCAGCAGCCAAGATTCGCCAGGGGATGGCTACACCTTC.

This clonotype was recorded once. The gene calls are TRBV7-8 and TRBJ2-7; a possible D gene is TRBD1 (6 bases). V was clipped by 5 bases and J by 4 bases, with 18 bases between them. This CDR3 spans 15 amino acids. Germline CDR1 is SGHVS and CDR2 is FQNEAQ. The CDR3 is CASSPRQVGRYEQYF. The CDR3 DNA reads TGTGCCAGCAGCCCGAGACAGGTCGGTCGATACGAGCAGTACTTC.

The sample holds a few counts of this clonotype. This sequence joins TRBV7-8 and TRBJ1-2; 7 bases are a match to TRBD1. Germline V lookup: CDR1 SGHVS, CDR2 FQNEAQ. The ends lost 9 bases at V and 7 bases at J; junction bases unmatched: 8. This CDR3 spans 12 amino acids. DNA of the CDR3: TGTGCCAGTTATGAGGGGGCGCGTGGCTACACCTTC. It encodes CASYEGARGYTF.